The 20 T cell receptor beta chains presented below share a single source sample, sequenced in a study of T cell responses to AZD1222 COVID-19 vaccine. Assay: immunoSEQ multiplex PCR; the TCRdb copy retains only in-frame clones and omits some. This sample has 100,000 to 150,000 clones, with 80% to 90% found just once. The starting material was peripheral blood, obtained on day 0 of AZD1222 vaccination. These receptors came from an adult in good health.

This clone was observed once. The chain couples TRBV19 to TRBJ2-5; D might be TRBD1 (5 bases). Trimming left V 6 bases short and J 5 bases short, with 16 bases between. CDR3 size: 14 residues. Germline V lookup: CDR1 LNHDA, CDR2 SQIVND (reference sequence). This CDR3 is CASRPDVAGETQYF. CDR3 bases: TGTGCCAGTAGACCGGACGTGGCAGGGGAGACCCAGTACTTC.

The chain joins TRBV27 to TRBJ1-2, with 7 bases fitting TRBD1. The CDR3 is made up of 16 amino acids. The junction had 13 bases not matched to a gene; V was cut back by 5 bases and J by 4 bases. The germline CDR1 and CDR2 sequences are MNHEY and SMNVEV (reference sequence). The CDR3 here is CASSLGTALNFYGYTF. In DNA, the CDR3 is TGTGCCAGCAGTCTAGGGACAGCCCTTAATTTCTATGGCTACACCTTC.

This clone is labeled as medium-sized. The genes are TRBV2 and TRBJ1-4; no reliable D call. CDR3 length equals 15 residues. The germline V gene encodes CDR1 SNHLY and CDR2 FYNNEI. The V gene lost 4 bases and the J gene lost 8 bases, with 17 bases spanning the gap. CDR3 sequence: CASSARDKQKEKLFF. CDR3 DNA: TGTGCCAGCAGTGCACGGGATAAACAGAAAGAAAAACTGTTTTTT.

The J gene is TRBJ1-4, the V gene TRBV5-5, with a tentative D call TRBD1 (5 bases). The ends were cut back, 3 bases at V and 3 bases at J, with 15 bases in the middle. CDR3 length: 16 residues. Per the germline V gene, CDR1 is SGHKS and CDR2 is YYEKEE (reference sequence). CDR3 DNA: TGTGCCAGCAGCTGGACCCTCACGGGGGCTAATGAAAAACTGTTTTTT. Translating it yields CASSWTLTGANEKLFF.

This clone occurred a few times. V is TRBV2 and J is TRBJ2-7; D may be TRBD1 (5 bases). CDR3 length equals 14 residues. Between the trimmed V and J ends, which lost 9 bases and 2 bases, there was a span of 17 bases. Germline CDR1 and CDR2: SNHLY and FYNNEI. DNA for the CDR3: TGTGCCAGTAAGTTGGCCGGACAAACCTACGAGCAGTACTTC. This sequence encodes CASKLAGQTYEQYF.

The chain recombines TRBV3-1 (or the pseudogene TRBV3-2) with TRBJ1-2; TRBD1 matches at 10 bases. CDR1 LGHDT and CDR2 YNNKEL come from the germline V gene (reference sequence). CDR3 length: 13 residues. With 4 bases clipped from V and 6 bases from J, the junction kept 2 bases outside the gene matches. Here the CDR3 DNA reads TGTGCCAGCAGCCCTGGGACAGGGGATGGCTACACCTTC. It codes for CASSPGTGDGYTF.

On this clone: The junction does not match germline at one end; this may be a read error. This chain joins TRBV27 and TRBJ2-7; a possible D gene is TRBD2 (6 bases). The CDR3 extends over 12 amino acids. Germline V gives CDR1 MNHEY, CDR2 SMNVEV (reference sequence). The CDR3 DNA reads as TGTGCCAGCAGTTTATATGGTCTAGCGTGGAACTTC. Translation gives CASSLYGLAWNF.

The genes are TRBV6-2 or TRBV6-3 and TRBJ2-7, with D perhaps TRBD2 (6 bases). Germline-derived CDR1 and CDR2 are MNHEY and SVGEGT. This CDR3 is built from 16 residues. Between the trimmed V and J ends, which lost 4 bases and 4 bases, there was a span of 20 bases. CDR3 DNA: TGTGCCAGCAGTTCACAGCGGGTTGCCGGAAGGTACGAGCAGTACTTC. Translating gives CASSSQRVAGRYEQYF.

This chain uses TRBV6-2 or TRBV6-3 with TRBJ2-3; 11 nucleotides agree with TRBD2. Germline CDR1 reads MNHEY; CDR2 reads SVGEGT. This CDR3 has 16 residues. The V and J ends lost 4 bases and 6 bases, in that order; junction bases with no gene match: 9. The CDR3 nucleotides are TGTGCCAGCAGTTCCTTAGCGGGGGGGCCTAGGGATACGCAGTATTTT. Translated: CASSSLAGGPRDTQYF.

The rearrangement joins TRBV9 to TRBJ2-7; weak D call: TRBD1 (5 bases). The CDR3 is made up of 16 amino acids. The V gene's germline CDR1 is SGDLS and CDR2 YYNGEE. V lost 4 bases and J 3 bases, leaving 20 bases between the germline ends. CDR3 amino acids: CASSPRGGRGGYEQYF. The DNA for the CDR3 is TGTGCCAGCAGCCCAAGGGGCGGAAGGGGTGGCTACGAGCAGTACTTC.

The rearrangement joins TRBV9 to TRBJ1-2; D remains unclear. The CDR3 is made up of 14 amino acids. V lost 0 bases and J lost 3, with 9 bases in between. Germline lookup yields CDR1 SGDLS and CDR2 YYNGEE. This CDR3 reads CASSVALGDYGYTF. In DNA, the CDR3 is TGTGCCAGCAGCGTAGCTCTTGGGGACTATGGCTACACCTTC. Together with reference TRBV9 and TRBJ1-2, the CDR3 gives the full variable domain: DSGVTQTPKHLITATGQRVTLRCSPRSGDLSVYWYQQSLDQGLQFLIQYYNGEERAKGNILERFSAQQFPDLHSELNLSSLELGDSALYFCASSVALGDYGYTFGSGTRLTVV.

V gene TRBV6-2 or TRBV6-3 combines with J gene TRBJ2-5; tentatively, D is TRBD1 or TRBD2 (6 bases each). Between the trimmed V and J ends, which lost 5 bases and 4 bases, there was a span of 11 bases. The CDR3 covers 13 residues. The germline gives CDR1 MNHEY, CDR2 SVGEGT. The CDR3 protein is CASSREGGETQYF. DNA for the CDR3: TGTGCCAGCAGTCGCGAGGGGGGAGAGACCCAGTACTTC.

The chain employs TRBV13 and TRBJ2-7; D tentatively reads TRBD1 or TRBD2 (5 bases each). From germline, CDR1 is PRHDT and CDR2 FYEKMQ (reference sequence). CDR3 length: 14 amino acids. V lost 1 base and J 2 bases, leaving 9 bases between the germline ends. Here the CDR3 DNA reads TGTGCCAGCAGCTTAGTTCGGGGCACCTACGAGCAGTACTTC. Residues: CASSLVRGTYEQYF.

The V gene is TRBV5-1, the J gene TRBJ2-2, with TRBD2 matching over 8 bases. V gave up 6 bases and J gave up 5 bases; unmatched junction bases: 9. The CDR3 consists of 15 residues. CDR1 is SGHRS, CDR2 YFSETQ, per germline. In DNA, the CDR3 is TGCGCCAGCACCCTCCGGGAGGGCCGTACCGGGGAGCTGTTTTTT. This codes for CASTLREGRTGELFF.

The gene calls are TRBV9 and TRBJ2-4; perhaps TRBD1 as D (6 bases). The CDR3 is 15 amino acids. Germline loops: CDR1 SGDLS, CDR2 YYNGEE. V was trimmed by 0 bases and J by 2 bases, leaving 9 bases between them. The CDR3 reads CASSVAGEPKNIQYF. In DNA form, the CDR3 reads TGTGCCAGCAGCGTAGCAGGGGAGCCCAAAAACATTCAGTACTTC.

V gene TRBV11-2 combines with J gene TRBJ1-2; a weak D match, TRBD1 (6 bases). The CDR3 runs 15 residues. CDR1 is SGHAT, CDR2 FQNNGV, per germline. V was clipped by 4 bases and J by 4 bases, with 16 bases between them. The CDR3, as DNA: TGTGCCAGCAGCTCAAACCGATTGACAGGCTATGGCTACACCTTC. The encoded protein is CASSSNRLTGYGYTF.

In nucleotides, the CDR3 is TGTGCCAGCAGCTTGACAGGGGGTAGTCAGCCCCAGCATTTT. It yields the protein CASSLTGGSQPQHF. The chain combines TRBV7-2 with TRBJ1-5, with TRBD1 identical over 9 bases. Germline V gene lookup returns CDR1 SGHTA and CDR2 FQGNSA. The CDR3 consists of 14 residues. Germline trimming cut 3 bases from V and 6 bases from J; bases unmatched to any gene: 3. Full variable domain (remainder filled in from reference TRBV7-2 and TRBJ1-5): GAGVSQSPSNKVTEKGKDVELRCDPISGHTALYWYRQSLGQGLEFLIYFQGNSAPDKSGLPSDRFSAERTGGSVSTLTIQRTQQEDSAVYLCASSLTGGSQPQHFGDGTRLSIL.

V usage is TRBV5-1 and J usage is TRBJ2-2; D is unresolved. This CDR3 comprises 15 residues. The germline CDR1 and CDR2 sequences are SGHRS and YFSETQ. Trimming pared 0 bases from V and 0 bases from J, leaving 6 bases between. Written as DNA, the CDR3 is TGCGCCAGCAGCTTGGAACGACCGAACACCGGGGAGCTGTTTTTT. Amino acid sequence: CASSLERPNTGELFF.

The chain is built from TRBV10-1 and TRBJ2-1, with D perhaps matching TRBD2 (6 bases). Germline CDR1 and CDR2: WNHNN and SYGVQD (reference sequence). Deletions cut 8 bases from V and 6 bases from J, with 17 bases between. The CDR3 covers 14 residues. CDR3 DNA sequence: TGCGCCAGCTCCCTCGGAGGGCAGGGCAATGAGCAGTTCTTC. It encodes CASSLGGQGNEQFF.

This clone was seen a handful of times. V and J are TRBV18 and TRBJ2-2; D remains ambiguous. The germline V and J ends were trimmed by 2 bases and 4 bases, with 11 bases remaining between them. Germline CDR1 reads KGHSH; CDR2 reads LQKENI. CDR3 size: 15 residues. The CDR3 DNA is TGTGCCAGCTCACCATTTACCGGGCGCACCGGGGAGCTGTTTTTT. The encoded protein is CASSPFTGRTGELFF.